This TCR beta chain stems from a study of T cell repertoires in cytomegalovirus infection. V lost 1 base and J lost 6; bases outside the gene matches: 14. The germline V gene has CDR1 DFQATT and CDR2 SNEGSKA (reference sequence). The CDR3 spans 16 residues. This clonotype was counted only a few times. TCRdb re-called the reads with MiXCR, one entry per CDR3 protein. The sample holds under 600,000 distinct CDR3 sequences, approximately 17% seen once. The V call is TRBV20-1, the J call TRBJ1-1, with 7 bases matching TRBD1. The sequenced sample consisted of CD8+ T cells from PBMCs. The receptor was derived from a human donor in good health (CMV status not recorded). Some clones in this sample may be carry-over from other donors' samples. The CDR3 nucleotides read TGCAGTGCTAGAGTACTCGGCCGGGACAGAATCTCTGAAGCTTTCTTT. Residues: CSARVLGRDRISEAFF.